Listed here are 31 T cell receptor beta chains from one sample, sequenced in a study of T-cell reconstitution after alpha-beta-depleted transplantation in children. Unique molecular identifiers were incorporated into the prepared TCRbeta library. From the PCR reads, TCRdb called clonotypes with MiXCR, one entry per CDR3 protein. Counted here are around 960,000 distinct CDR3 sequences, about 29% occurring once; the ten biggest clones make up roughly 28%. This sample comprised PBMCs, mostly from graft donor cells, obtained 360 days after TCRalphabeta/CD19-depleted stem cell transplant. The receptors stem from a boy in the first two years of life who had a stem cell transplant for SCID, so the T cells may come from the graft donor.

This clonotype was observed a few times. V and J are TRBV5-1 and TRBJ2-2, with 9 bases fitting TRBD1. V shed 4 bases, J shed 4 bases, and the junction held 8 bases outside the gene matches. Germline lookup yields CDR1 SGHRS and CDR2 YFSETQ. The CDR3 runs to 16 residues. CDR3 coding DNA: TGCGCCAGCAGCCCTCTAGGACAGGGGACCACCGGGGAGCTGTTTTTT. Its protein is CASSPLGQGTTGELFF.

The rearrangement joins TRBV7-8 to TRBJ2-5, with TRBD1 as a possible D gene (5 bases). The CDR3 is 16 residues long. Germline CDR1 and CDR2: SGHVS and FQNEAQ. V gave up 4 bases and J gave up 2 bases, with 17 bases separating them. The CDR3 coding sequence is TGTGCCAGCAGCTCAGGGCAGGCCAGATTTCAAGAGACCCAGTACTTC. Translation: CASSSGQARFQETQYF.

The genes are TRBV10-3 and TRBJ2-2, with D perhaps TRBD2 (7 bases). Germline lookup yields CDR1 ENHRY and CDR2 SYGVKD. The V and J ends lost 10 bases and 4 bases respectively, with 13 bases between them. The CDR3 has 13 amino acids. CDR3 DNA: TGTGCCACGGAGGGGGAGGGCACCGGGGAGCTGTTTTTT. Its translation: CATEGEGTGELFF.

The CDR3 is CASSLGGLEAYEQYF. CDR3 coding DNA: TGCGCCAGCAGCTTGGGAGGGCTAGAGGCCTACGAGCAGTACTTC. The chain carries TRBV5-1 and TRBJ2-7, with a weak D call TRBD2 (5 bases). CDR3 length: 15 residues. Germline CDR1 and CDR2: SGHRS and YFSETQ. V lost 0 bases to trimming and J lost 2 bases, with 12 bases between them.

This clonotype was detected ten times or more. V is TRBV20-1 and J is TRBJ2-3; D is possibly TRBD1 (5 bases). CDR1 is DFQATT and CDR2 is SNEGSKA in the germline V gene (reference sequence). Trimming took off 0 bases at V and 3 bases at J, with 13 bases between the two ends. The CDR3 sequence is 15 residues long. The CDR3 DNA reads TGCAGTGCTAGAGATTGGTCAGGGCGGACAGATACGCAGTATTTT. Translated, it gives CSARDWSGRTDTQYF.

This clonotype was counted only a few times. The rearrangement links TRBV20-1 to TRBJ2-5; no reliable D call. CDR1 and CDR2 (germline): DFQATT, SNEGSKA (reference sequence). The CDR3 has 13 residues. V lost 4 bases and J 0 bases, leaving 9 bases between the germline ends. This chain's CDR3 is CSATLRYQETQYF. In nucleotides, the CDR3 is TGCAGTGCTACTCTTCGGTACCAAGAGACCCAGTACTTC.

The chain is built from TRBV5-1 and TRBJ2-1, with 7 bases identical to TRBD2. The CDR3 length is 15 residues. CDR1 SGHRS and CDR2 YFSETQ come from the germline V gene. Germline trimming cut 2 bases from V and 2 bases from J; bases unmatched to any gene: 4. The CDR3 is CASSFTSDTYNEQFF. CDR3 DNA sequence: TGCGCCAGCAGCTTTACTAGCGACACCTACAATGAGCAGTTCTTC.

The chain is built from TRBV3-1 and TRBJ2-1; 7 nucleotides line up with TRBD2. Germline V gene lookup returns CDR1 LGHDT and CDR2 YNNKEL (reference sequence). V shed 1 base, J shed 12 bases, and the junction held 3 bases outside the gene matches. CDR3 length equals 12 residues. The CDR3 here is CASSQAPSGQFF. As DNA, the CDR3 is TGTGCCAGCAGCCAAGCCCCTAGCGGGCAGTTCTTC.

The rearrangement joins TRBV7-2 to TRBJ2-1; possible D gene TRBD2, 6 bases. The CDR3 is 17 residues long. Trimming cost V 1 base and J 6 bases, with 19 bases left between them. Germline assignment: CDR1 SGHTA and CDR2 FQGNSA. The CDR3 sequence is CASSLVGTSIRVNEQFF. The CDR3 DNA reads TGTGCCAGCAGCTTAGTAGGGACTTCTATTCGGGTCAATGAGCAGTTCTTC.

This clonotype came up many times. V usage is TRBV12-3 or TRBV12-4 and J usage is TRBJ2-5, with TRBD1 matching 7 bases. J lost 1 base, V lost 2 bases, and 4 bases had no gene match. CDR3 length: 15 amino acids. The CDR3 spells CASSLIRGPQETQYF. The DNA of the CDR3 is TGTGCCAGCAGTTTAATAAGGGGGCCCCAAGAGACCCAGTACTTC.

The chain employs TRBV5-1 and TRBJ2-7; 7 positions match TRBD1. The J segment lost 4 bases and the V segment lost 2 bases, leaving 9 bases of the junction unmatched. Germline V gene lookup returns CDR1 SGHRS and CDR2 YFSETQ. There are 15 residues in the CDR3. In DNA form, the CDR3 reads TGCGCCAGCAGCTTTCAAGGGACAGCAGCTTACGAGCAGTACTTC. It yields the protein CASSFQGTAAYEQYF.

V gene TRBV12-3 or TRBV12-4 combines with J gene TRBJ2-7; possibly TRBD1 or TRBD2 for D (5 bases each). This CDR3 region has 15 residues. Trimming took off 3 bases at V and 2 bases at J, with 14 bases between the two ends. This CDR3 reads CASSFAGSPPYEQYF. Written as DNA, the CDR3 is TGTGCCAGCAGTTTTGCAGGGAGTCCCCCCTACGAGCAGTACTTC.

In this sample, this clonotype turned up a few times. The J gene is TRBJ2-3, the V gene TRBV7-6, with D hard to call. CDR3 length equals 14 residues. V lost 4 bases and J lost 2, with 10 bases in between. The germline CDR1 and CDR2 sequences are SGHVS and FNYEAQ. The CDR3 region is CASSSPPFTDTQYF. CDR3 bases: TGTGCCAGCAGCTCCCCTCCCTTCACAGATACGCAGTATTTT.

The chain links TRBV4-2 to TRBJ2-1; D may correspond to TRBD1 or TRBD2 (5 bases each). V was pared by 0 bases and J by 2 bases, with 17 bases between. The length of the CDR3 is 18 residues. Per the germline V gene, CDR1 is LGHNA and CDR2 is YNFKEQ. The CDR3 coding sequence is TGTGCCAGCAGCCAAGATTGGATCGGGACGAAACCCTACAATGAGCAGTTCTTC. Translating it yields CASSQDWIGTKPYNEQFF.

This clonotype was picked up a small number of times. The rearrangement links TRBV6-5 to TRBJ1-1; D gene ambiguous. In germline, CDR1 is MNHEY, CDR2 SVGAGI. The CDR3 has 13 amino acids. The germline V and J ends were trimmed by 0 bases and 6 bases, with 8 bases remaining between them. The CDR3 nucleotides are TGTGCCAGCAGTTACTCCGCCGAGGCTGAAGCTTTCTTT. Amino acid sequence: CASSYSAEAEAFF.

The V call is TRBV24-1, the J call TRBJ2-2; TRBD2 matches 9 bases. This CDR3 has 17 amino acids. CDR1 is KGHDR, CDR2 SFDVKD, per germline. J was trimmed by 0 bases and V by 1 base; bases with no gene match: 2. As DNA, the CDR3 is TGTGCCACCAGTGATTTTAGCGGGGGCGCGAACACCGGGGAGCTGTTTTTT. Its protein is CATSDFSGGANTGELFF.

The genes are TRBV10-3 and TRBJ2-7, with 7 bases identical to TRBD2. The CDR3 contains 15 residues. V gave up 0 bases and J gave up 3 bases; unmatched junction bases: 5. From germline, CDR1 is ENHRY and CDR2 SYGVKD. CDR3 DNA sequence: TGTGCCATCAGTGAGTCAGCCGGGGGGAACTACGAGCAGTACTTC. Translation gives CAISESAGGNYEQYF.

V is TRBV5-5 and J is TRBJ2-6; no clear D gene. CDR1 is SGHKS, CDR2 YYEKEE, per germline (reference sequence). The V gene lost 1 base and the J gene lost 0 bases, with 14 bases spanning the gap. The CDR3 runs 18 residues. The CDR3 here is CASSLSADDHSGANVLTF. CDR3 coding DNA: TGTGCCAGCAGCTTGTCGGCGGATGACCACTCTGGGGCCAACGTCCTGACTTTC.

The rearrangement uses TRBV4-1 and TRBJ1-4; a possible D gene is TRBD1 (6 bases). The V gene lost 1 base and the J gene lost 14 bases, with 23 bases spanning the gap. Germline CDR1 and CDR2: MGHRA and YSYEKL. The CDR3 runs to 16 residues. This chain's CDR3 is CASSQGPGARLIRLFF. CDR3 DNA: TGCGCCAGCAGCCAAGGTCCAGGGGCCAGGCTGATTAGGCTGTTTTTT.

DNA for the CDR3: TGTGCCAGCAGTTTAGGAGGACCCAGCCAAGAGACCCAGTACTTC. Its protein product is CASSLGGPSQETQYF. The rearrangement links TRBV12-3 or TRBV12-4 to TRBJ2-5; D gene ambiguous. The ends were cut back, 1 base at V and 1 base at J, with 10 bases in the middle. This CDR3 is built from 15 residues.

The chain carries TRBV5-1 and TRBJ2-2; TRBD1 is a possible D gene (5 bases). Trimming took 1 base from V and 2 from J, leaving 12 bases between them. The CDR3 has 16 residues. Germline V lookup: CDR1 SGHRS, CDR2 YFSETQ. The CDR3 DNA reads as TGCGCCAGCAGCTTGTGGACAACAGAAAACACCGGGGAGCTGTTTTTT. Translation gives CASSLWTTENTGELFF.

This clonotype was observed a few times. V usage is TRBV30 and J usage is TRBJ2-3; possible D gene TRBD1, 6 bases. Trimming cost V 2 bases and J 4 bases, with 16 bases left between them. The CDR3 covers 15 residues. CDR1 and CDR2 (germline): GTSNPN, SVGIG (reference sequence). CDR3 sequence (DNA): TGTGCCTGGAGTCCAGGGCAACAGGGCCCAGATACGCAGTATTTT. Translating gives CAWSPGQQGPDTQYF.

J is TRBJ2-5 and V is TRBV29-1; D gene ambiguous. CDR3 length: 13 residues. Germline CDR1 and CDR2: SQVTM and ANQGSEA. V lost 3 bases and J lost 2, with 10 bases in between. DNA of the CDR3: TGCAGCGTTGATTGGCAACATCAAGAGACCCAGTACTTC. As protein: CSVDWQHQETQYF.

This chain uses TRBV7-8 with TRBJ1-2; TRBD1 aligns across 10 bases. Germline CDR1 and CDR2: SGHVS and FQNEAQ. V was pared by 5 bases and J by 4 bases, with 13 bases of the junction left unmatched. CDR3 length equals 17 residues. CDR3: CASSTRSGTGASYGYTF. DNA of the CDR3: TGTGCCAGCAGCACGCGCTCCGGGACAGGGGCCAGCTATGGCTACACCTTC.

The chain combines TRBV24-1 with TRBJ2-3; perhaps D is TRBD1 or TRBD2 (6 bases each). Trimming took off 5 bases at V and 2 bases at J, with 13 bases between the two ends. Germline V gene lookup returns CDR1 KGHDR and CDR2 SFDVKD. The CDR3 covers 15 residues. In DNA form, the CDR3 reads TGTGCCACCAGTGCCCGTCGGGGGCTCACAGATACGCAGTATTTT. Translating it yields CATSARRGLTDTQYF.

The table lists this clonotype with a few counts. The rearrangement uses TRBV7-2 and TRBJ1-1, with 8 bases fitting TRBD1. Germline-derived CDR1 and CDR2 are SGHTA and FQGNSA. The ends lost 4 bases at V and 5 bases at J; junction bases unmatched: 6. The CDR3 runs to 14 residues. The CDR3 region is CASSSRTGRTEAFF. CDR3 nucleotides: TGTGCCAGCAGCTCCAGGACAGGGCGGACTGAAGCTTTCTTT.

CDR3 DNA sequence: TGTGCCAGCAGCTTCTTGCAGGTGGGTGATGAGCAGTTCTTC. Translating it yields CASSFLQVGDEQFF. The V call is TRBV5-6, the J call TRBJ2-1; no firm D call. This CDR3 has 14 amino acids. The V and J ends lost 2 bases and 8 bases respectively, with 14 bases between them. Germline CDR1 SGHDT, CDR2 YYEEEE.

The chain links TRBV20-1 to TRBJ2-1; D perhaps matches TRBD2 (5 bases). CDR3 size: 14 residues. The germline V and J ends were trimmed by 5 bases and 7 bases, with 18 bases remaining between them. Germline V gene lookup returns CDR1 DFQATT and CDR2 SNEGSKA (reference sequence). In DNA form, the CDR3 reads TGCAGTGCTGCGACACGACTACCTTGGAATGAGCAGTTCTTC. Translated: CSAATRLPWNEQFF.

This clonotype was counted only a few times. The rearrangement joins TRBV12-3 or TRBV12-4 to TRBJ1-1, with 7 bases that match TRBD1. J gave up 0 bases and V 5 bases, and 6 bases lay outside the gene matches. CDR3 length: 15 amino acids. CDR3 sequence reads: CASSGNRGMNTEAFF. Written as DNA, the CDR3 is TGTGCCAGCAGTGGAAACAGGGGAATGAACACTGAAGCTTTCTTT.

In its sample, this clonotype was seen many times. Sequence at one end of the junction differs from germline and may be a read error. The V call is TRBV5-1, the J call TRBJ2-6; possibly TRBD1 for D (5 bases). CDR1 is SGHRS and CDR2 is YFSETQ in the germline V gene. The CDR3 runs to 16 residues. CDR3 loop: CASSLAGPSGANVLTF. In DNA, the CDR3 is TGTGCCAGCAGCTTAGCAGGGCCCTCTGGGGCCAACGTCCTGACTTTC.

This clonotype appeared a few times. The chain joins TRBV7-6 to TRBJ2-3, with 10 bases that match TRBD1. From germline, CDR1 is SGHVS and CDR2 FNYEAQ. V dropped 0 bases and J dropped 2; count of bases not matched to a gene: 2. This CDR3 is built from 16 residues. The DNA of the CDR3 is TGTGCCAGCAGCTTAGCCGGGACAGGGGTCACAGATACGCAGTATTTT. Its translation: CASSLAGTGVTDTQYF. Full variable domain (remainder filled in from reference TRBV7-6 and TRBJ2-3): GAGVSQSPRYKVTKRGQDVALRCDPISGHVSLYWYRQALGQGPEFLTYFNYEAQQDKSGLPNDRFSAERPEGSISTLTIQRTEQRDSAMYRCASSLAGTGVTDTQYFGPGTRLTVL.